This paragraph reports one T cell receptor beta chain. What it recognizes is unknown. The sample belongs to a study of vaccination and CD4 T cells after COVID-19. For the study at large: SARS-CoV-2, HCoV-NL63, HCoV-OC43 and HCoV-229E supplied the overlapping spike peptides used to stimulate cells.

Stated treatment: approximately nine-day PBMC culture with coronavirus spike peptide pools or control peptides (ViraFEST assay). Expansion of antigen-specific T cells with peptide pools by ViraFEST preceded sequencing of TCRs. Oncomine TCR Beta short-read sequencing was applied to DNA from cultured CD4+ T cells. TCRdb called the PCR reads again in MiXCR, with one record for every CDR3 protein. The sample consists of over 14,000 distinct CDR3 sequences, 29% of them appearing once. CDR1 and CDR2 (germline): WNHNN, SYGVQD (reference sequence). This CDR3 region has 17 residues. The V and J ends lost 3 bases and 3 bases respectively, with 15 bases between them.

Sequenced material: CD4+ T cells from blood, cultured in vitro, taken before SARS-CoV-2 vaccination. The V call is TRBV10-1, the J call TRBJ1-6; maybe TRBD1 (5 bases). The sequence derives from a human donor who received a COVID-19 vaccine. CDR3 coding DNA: TGCGCCAGCAGTGATTTAATTAGACAGTTCTATAATTCACCCCTCCACTTT. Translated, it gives CASSDLIRQFYNSPLHF.